The 28 T cell receptor beta chains below were found in one sample sequenced in a study of CD8 T cells in ankylosing spondylitis. Via MiXCR, TCRdb re-called the 5' RACE reads, giving one row per CDR3 protein. The table lists some 200,000 distinct CDR3 sequences, roughly 13% of them singletons. Sequencing was carried out using blood, either unsorted or a sorted T cell fraction (not recorded which). The receptor set was obtained from a male donor with ankylosing spondylitis or in good health (not recorded which).

The chain uses TRBV12-3 or TRBV12-4 and TRBJ1-1, with 7 bases matching TRBD1. CDR3 size: 13 residues. The junction had 6 bases not matched to a gene; V was cut back by 7 bases and J by 4 bases. The CDR3 bases are TGTGCCAGCACCGCGGGACAGCTCACTGAAGCTTTCTTT. Translating it yields CASTAGQLTEAFF.

The chain recombines TRBV20-1 with TRBJ2-5, with 9 positions matching TRBD1. The junction had 2 bases not matched to a gene; V was cut back by 4 bases and J by 2 bases. Germline V lookup: CDR1 DFQATT, CDR2 SNEGSKA (reference sequence). This CDR3 has 13 amino acids. CDR3 sequence reads: CSAIGQGQETQYF. The DNA for the CDR3 is TGCAGTGCTATCGGACAGGGGCAAGAGACCCAGTACTTC.

This clonotype has just a few counts. The CDR3 region has the DNA TGTGCCAGCAGTTACTCAACGGCGCTAGCGGGGACGAACACCGGGGAGCTGTTTTTT. Its translation: CASSYSTALAGTNTGELFF. The chain couples TRBV6-5 to TRBJ2-2, with 9 bases that match TRBD2. The CDR3 runs to 19 residues. In germline, CDR1 is MNHEY, CDR2 SVGAGI. Trimming removed 0 bases from V and 0 bases from J; junction bases left unmatched: 8.

This clonotype was picked up a small number of times. The chain has TRBV13 and TRBJ2-7; perhaps TRBD1 as D (6 bases). Germline V gives CDR1 PRHDT, CDR2 FYEKMQ (reference sequence). V was shortened by 5 bases and J by 3 bases, with 17 bases between the two germline ends. The length of the CDR3 is 15 residues. The CDR3 region is CASSPHREPDYEQYF. The CDR3 nucleotides read TGTGCCAGCAGCCCTCACAGGGAACCCGACTACGAGCAGTACTTC.

This clonotype came up a few times. A single base separates this from a much larger clone, so it may be a read error. The genes are TRBV12-3 or TRBV12-4 and TRBJ1-2; the D is unclear. This CDR3 has 13 amino acids. Trimming took off 4 bases at V and 1 base at J, with 7 bases between the two ends. Written as DNA, the CDR3 is TGTGCCAGCAGTTCCGGCAGTAACTATGGCTACACCTTC. Translated, it gives CASSSGSNYGYTF.

This clonotype was recorded a few times. The CDR3 loop reads CASSLVLSGRAQFF. The CDR3 DNA reads TGTGCCAGCAGTTTAGTACTGAGCGGGAGGGCGCAGTTCTTC. The chain carries TRBV12-3 or TRBV12-4 and TRBJ2-1; 10 nucleotides align to TRBD2. The CDR3 sequence is 14 residues long. V lost 1 base and J lost 12; bases outside the gene matches: 6.

This clonotype was recorded at least ten times. The chain couples TRBV4-1 to TRBJ1-6; no clear D. This CDR3 spans 15 amino acids. Germline assignment: CDR1 MGHRA and CDR2 YSYEKL. The V and J ends lost 0 bases and 6 bases respectively, with 9 bases between them. Here the CDR3 reads CASSQDPGSNSPLHF. The CDR3 bases are TGCGCCAGCAGCCAAGATCCTGGCAGTAATTCACCCCTCCACTTT.

This clonotype was counted only a few times. The gene calls are TRBV10-3 and TRBJ2-4, with 8 bases that match TRBD2. The CDR3 sequence is 15 residues long. CDR1 and CDR2 from the germline V gene are ENHRY and SYGVKD. V trimming: 3 bases; J trimming: 5 bases; junction bases outside the gene matches: 6. In nucleotides, the CDR3 is TGTGCCATCAGTGACCCCGGAGCGGGGGAAAACATTCAGTACTTC. It translates to CAISDPGAGENIQYF.

J is TRBJ2-3 and V is TRBV18; D remains unclear. The germline CDR1 and CDR2 sequences are KGHSH and LQKENI. This CDR3 comprises 15 residues. Trimming shortened V by 2 bases and J by 0 bases, and 9 bases separated the two germline ends. CDR3 in amino acids: CASSPVTSSTDTQYF. DNA of the CDR3: TGTGCCAGCTCACCAGTGACTTCAAGCACAGATACGCAGTATTTT.

This clonotype was seen repeatedly, ten times or more. V is TRBV4-1 and J is TRBJ1-4; D remains ambiguous. Trimming pared 5 bases from V and 5 bases from J, leaving 3 bases between. Per the germline V gene, CDR1 is MGHRA and CDR2 is YSYEKL. The CDR3 covers 11 residues. The CDR3 bases are TGCGCCAGCAGCTCGAATGAAAAACTGTTTTTT. It specifies CASSSNEKLFF.

This chain joins TRBV29-1 and TRBJ2-3; TRBD1 agrees at 7 bases. The J segment lost 2 bases and the V segment lost 7 bases, leaving 6 bases of the junction unmatched. The CDR3 is made up of 13 amino acids. Germline CDR1 SQVTM, CDR2 ANQGSEA. CDR3 region: CSAGDSVTDTQYF. DNA of the CDR3: TGCAGCGCCGGGGACAGTGTCACAGATACGCAGTATTTT.

This clonotype has a count of ten or more. V and J are TRBV29-1 and TRBJ2-1; 10 bases are a match to TRBD1. This CDR3 is built from 16 residues. Per the germline V gene, CDR1 is SQVTM and CDR2 is ANQGSEA. V was clipped by 6 bases and J by 1 base; unmatched bases: 9. CDR3 sequence (DNA): TGCAGCGTCCCCGGGACAGGGGTCCTATCCTACAATGAGCAGTTCTTC. Protein: CSVPGTGVLSYNEQFF.

This clonotype has just a few counts. The J gene is TRBJ2-7, the V gene TRBV12-3 or TRBV12-4, with D possibly TRBD1 on 6 matching bases. V was clipped by 4 bases and J by 7 bases, with 17 bases between them. The CDR3 sequence is 14 residues long. Written as DNA, the CDR3 is TGTGCCAGCAGTTCCCGGGACACCCAAAAAGAGCAGTACTTC. Its protein is CASSSRDTQKEQYF.

This clonotype occurred many times. The gene calls are TRBV29-1 and TRBJ2-3; 10 positions agree with TRBD2. The CDR3 runs 13 residues. V dropped 7 bases and J dropped 2; count of bases not matched to a gene: 3. CDR1 and CDR2 from the germline V gene are SQVTM and ANQGSEA. CDR3 bases: TGCAGCGCGACTAGCGGGTTCACAGATACGCAGTATTTT. Amino acids: CSATSGFTDTQYF.

Only a few counts were recorded for this clonotype. The chain uses TRBV27 and TRBJ2-7; possible D gene TRBD1, 6 bases. The germline gives CDR1 MNHEY, CDR2 SMNVEV (reference sequence). The CDR3 is 14 amino acids. V gave up 2 bases and J gave up 1 base, with 9 bases separating them. In DNA, the CDR3 is TGTGCCAGCAGTTTAGGGACATTTTCCTACGAGCAGTACTTC. Translating gives CASSLGTFSYEQYF.

This clonotype has only a few counts. DNA of the CDR3: TGCAGTGCTAGGGGGGCGGGGAACACTGAAGCTTTCTTT. It translates to CSARGAGNTEAFF. The J gene is TRBJ1-1, the V gene TRBV20-1; TRBD1 might be the D (6 bases). The CDR3 runs 13 residues. Germline CDR1 reads DFQATT; CDR2 reads SNEGSKA (reference sequence). V dropped 3 bases and J dropped 1 base, with 9 bases sitting between them.

By share of the sample, this clonotype is medium-sized. This chain connects TRBV12-3 or TRBV12-4 to TRBJ2-1; 11 positions match TRBD2. The CDR3 covers 15 residues. Unmatched junction bases numbered 6, after V lost 3 bases and J lost 8 bases. Here the CDR3 DNA reads TGTGCCAGCAGTTTTTTGCTAGCGGGAGGCGATGAGCAGTTCTTC. It codes for CASSFLLAGGDEQFF.

The chain recombines TRBV11-3 with TRBJ2-3, with D unclear. The CDR3 extends over 14 amino acids. V lost 5 bases and J 7 bases, leaving 16 bases between the germline ends. Germline loops: CDR1 SGHNT, CDR2 YENEEA. The CDR3 region is CASSPLGRMNTQYF. The CDR3 DNA reads TGTGCCAGCAGCCCCCTGGGTAGGATGAATACGCAGTATTTT.

The chain recombines TRBV21-1 with TRBJ2-7; TRBD1 is taken as the D call from the table, unchecked against the DNA. TRBV21-1 is tagged as a pseudogene. The CDR3 is made up of 12 amino acids. As DNA, the CDR3 is TGTGCCAAGATACAGGGTGGGTACGAGCAGTACTTC. Its translation: CAKIQGGYEQYF.

V usage is TRBV5-1 and J usage is TRBJ2-1, with 7 bases identical to TRBD2. J gave up 4 bases and V 4 bases, and 11 bases lay outside the gene matches. CDR3 size: 16 residues. Per the germline V gene, CDR1 is SGHRS and CDR2 is YFSETQ. CDR3 amino acids: CASSGDGVGGYNEQFF. The CDR3, as DNA: TGCGCCAGCAGCGGTGATGGGGTCGGGGGGTACAATGAGCAGTTCTTC.

This clonotype was seen a few times. The chain links TRBV6-1 to TRBJ2-7, with 11 bases fitting TRBD1. This CDR3 contains 14 residues. CDR1 is MNHNS and CDR2 is SASEGT in the germline V gene. V lost 10 bases and J lost 4; bases outside the gene matches: 9. The CDR3 DNA reads TGTGCCATTGCCTCCGGGACAGGGGGTTACGAGCAGTACTTC. Translation gives CAIASGTGGYEQYF.

A few counts support this clonotype. The V gene is TRBV10-3, the J gene TRBJ2-1, with D possibly matching TRBD2 (6 bases). CDR1 ENHRY and CDR2 SYGVKD come from the germline V gene. V shed 8 bases and J shed 8 bases, with 22 bases lying between them. The CDR3 has 15 residues. In DNA, the CDR3 is TGTGCCATCCGGGAGCCAGCGCGTGGGTGGGATGAGCAGTTCTTC. Translation: CAIREPARGWDEQFF.

The table lists this clonotype with a few counts. This chain connects TRBV4-2 to TRBJ2-3; 11 bases are shared with TRBD1. Trimming removed 4 bases from V and 4 bases from J; junction bases left unmatched: 19. Germline CDR1 is LGHNA and CDR2 is YNFKEQ. The CDR3 spans 20 residues. CDR3 in DNA: TGTGCCAGCAGCCCTGTGGGACAGGGGGGCCCGAGGGGAATCTCAGATACGCAGTATTTT. Translating gives CASSPVGQGGPRGISDTQYF.

The V call is TRBV2, the J call TRBJ2-7; 10 bases match TRBD2. The length of the CDR3 is 18 residues. With V trimmed by 6 bases and J by 4 bases, 18 bases remained unmatched. Germline CDR1 SNHLY, CDR2 FYNNEI. CDR3 amino acids: CASSAPAVTSGNLYEQYF. Here the CDR3 DNA reads TGTGCCAGCAGCGCCCCCGCTGTAACTAGCGGGAATTTATACGAGCAGTACTTC.

The CDR3 nucleotides read TGTGCCTGGACTAGCGGGATTGGTGAGCAGTTCTTC. Its protein is CAWTSGIGEQFF. V usage is TRBV30 and J usage is TRBJ2-1; 9 nucleotides match TRBD2. The germline V gene has CDR1 GTSNPN and CDR2 SVGIG (reference sequence). This CDR3 is 12 amino acids long. Trimming removed 4 bases from V and 9 bases from J; junction bases left unmatched: 4.

J is TRBJ1-5 and V is TRBV28, with no clear D. CDR3 size: 13 residues. Deletions cut 5 bases from V and 0 bases from J, with 5 bases between. Germline V gene lookup returns CDR1 MDHEN and CDR2 SYDVKM. CDR3 in DNA: TGTGCCAGCAGTCAGTTTAGCAATCAGCCCCAGCATTTT. Amino acid sequence: CASSQFSNQPQHF.

The chain combines TRBV29-1 with TRBJ1-2; the D is unclear. From germline, CDR1 is SQVTM and CDR2 ANQGSEA. The CDR3 sequence is 12 residues long. V lost 7 bases to trimming and J lost 3 bases, with 12 bases between them. The CDR3 spells CSGVAADYGYTF. CDR3 bases: TGCAGCGGGGTGGCAGCAGACTATGGCTACACCTTC.

This clonotype was seen a handful of times. This chain links TRBV4-1 with TRBJ2-3; possible D gene TRBD2, 5 bases. The V end was cut by 1 base, the J end by 2 bases, with 10 bases between. This CDR3 comprises 15 residues. Germline-derived CDR1 and CDR2 are MGHRA and YSYEKL. The chain's CDR3 is CASSQGPGDTDTQYF. The CDR3 nucleotides read TGCGCCAGCAGCCAAGGTCCCGGGGACACAGATACGCAGTATTTT.